Below are 23 T cell receptor beta chains sequenced from a single sample in a study of T-cell reconstitution after alpha-beta-depleted transplantation in children. Researchers prepared the TCRbeta library using unique molecular identifiers, the study reports. In TCRdb, the PCR reads were re-called with MiXCR into one record per CDR3 protein. The sample has more than 90,000 distinct CDR3 sequences, roughly 8.3% seen once. Sequenced material: PBMCs from the stem cell graft donor, taken from the stem cell graft. These TCRs come from a human donor who donated a stem cell graft to a child with congenital amegakaryocytic thrombocytopenia.

The CDR3 coding sequence is TGTGCCAGCAGCTTAGAAGGAAGGACCGGGGAGCTGTTTTTT. Its protein product is CASSLEGRTGELFF. V usage is TRBV7-9 and J usage is TRBJ2-2; D unclear. The length of the CDR3 is 14 residues. V shed 1 base and J shed 5 bases, with 8 bases lying between them. CDR1 and CDR2 (germline): SEHNR, FQNEAQ (reference sequence).

The table lists this clonotype with many counts. The rearrangement joins TRBV15 to TRBJ1-1; D unclear. The V gene lost 6 bases and the J gene lost 0 bases, with 8 bases spanning the gap. The CDR3 runs to 13 residues. The germline gives CDR1 LNHNV, CDR2 YYDKDF (reference sequence). The CDR3, as DNA: TGTGCCACCAGTGTCCAGGTGAACACTGAAGCTTTCTTT. It codes for CATSVQVNTEAFF.

The table lists this clonotype with a count of one. The V gene is TRBV9, the J gene TRBJ2-1, with TRBD2 matching over 7 bases. Germline CDR1 is SGDLS and CDR2 is YYNGEE. There are 14 residues in the CDR3. J gave up 5 bases and V 0 bases, and 2 bases lay outside the gene matches. The CDR3 DNA reads as TGTGCCAGCAGCGTAGGGGCGGGAGACAATGAGCAGTTCTTC. As protein: CASSVGAGDNEQFF.

This clonotype was observed at least ten times. The chain couples TRBV7-3 to TRBJ2-2; 7 bases line up with TRBD1. With 5 bases clipped from V and 0 bases from J, the junction kept 6 bases outside the gene matches. This CDR3 contains 16 residues. CDR1 SGHTA and CDR2 FQGTGA come from the germline V gene. This chain's CDR3 is CASSPQGIANTGELFF. CDR3 in DNA: TGTGCCAGCAGCCCACAGGGGATAGCGAACACCGGGGAGCTGTTTTTT. The full variable domain, rest sourced from reference TRBV7-3 and TRBJ2-2, is GAGVSQTPSNKVTEKGKYVELRCDPISGHTALYWYRQSLGQGPEFLIYFQGTGAADDSGLPNDRFFAVRPEGSVSTLKIQRTERGDSAVYLCASSPQGIANTGELFFGEGSRLTVL.

This clonotype was seen many times. The chain combines TRBV20-1 with TRBJ2-1; D gene unclear. Trimming removed 2 bases from V and 7 bases from J, with 21 bases in between. The CDR3 sequence is 16 residues long. From germline, CDR1 is DFQATT and CDR2 SNEGSKA (reference sequence). The CDR3 DNA follows: TGCAGTGCTAGATGTAGGAACCCCTGGATCGAGAATGAGCAGTTCTTC. This codes for CSARCRNPWIENEQFF.

This clonotype showed up many times. The chain recombines TRBV15 with TRBJ2-1; the D gene is possibly TRBD1 (7 bases). Germline V gene sequence: CDR1 LNHNV, CDR2 YYDKDF (reference sequence). V lost 8 bases and J 5 bases, leaving 16 bases between the germline ends. The CDR3 consists of 14 residues. The CDR3 DNA follows: TGTGCCACCCGCGGGCAGGGGGGTAACAATGAGCAGTTCTTC. It is translated as CATRGQGGNNEQFF. The variable domain in full, completed from reference TRBV15 and TRBJ2-1, reads DAMVIQNPRYQVTQFGKPVTLSCSQTLNHNVMYWYQQKSSQAPKLLFHYYDKDFNNEADTPDNFQSRRPNTSFCFLDIRSPGLGDTAMYLCATRGQGGNNEQFFGPGTRLTVL.

Many counts were recorded for this clonotype. The rearrangement uses TRBV5-5 and TRBJ2-7; no clear D. V dropped 4 bases and J dropped 2 bases, with 13 bases sitting between them. Germline V gene data show CDR1 as SGHKS and CDR2 as YYEKEE (reference sequence). This CDR3 contains 14 residues. CDR3 nucleotide sequence: TGTGCCAGCAGCCCTTCCGGAAGCCCCTACGAGCAGTACTTC. Protein product: CASSPSGSPYEQYF.

This clonotype was picked up many times. CDR3 in amino acids: CATSITGFNQPQHF. In DNA form, the CDR3 reads TGTGCCACCAGCATCACAGGGTTCAATCAGCCCCAGCATTTT. The V gene is TRBV15, the J gene TRBJ1-5, with TRBD1 as a possible D gene (6 bases). V lost 4 bases and J lost 3, with 10 bases in between. This CDR3 comprises 14 residues. Germline loops: CDR1 LNHNV, CDR2 YYDKDF (reference sequence).

At least ten counts were recorded for this clonotype. This chain joins TRBV5-1 and TRBJ2-7; D remains unclear. Trimming took 1 base from V and 2 from J, leaving 10 bases between them. CDR3 length: 14 residues. Germline V lookup: CDR1 SGHRS, CDR2 YFSETQ. CDR3 region: CASSLYGKPYEQYF. CDR3 nucleotide sequence: TGCGCCAGCAGCTTGTACGGCAAACCCTACGAGCAGTACTTC.

This clonotype appeared many times. V gene TRBV20-1 combines with J gene TRBJ2-2; D call uncertain. This CDR3 is built from 15 residues. Per the germline V gene, CDR1 is DFQATT and CDR2 is SNEGSKA (reference sequence). V lost 0 bases and J 2 bases, leaving 10 bases between the germline ends. The CDR3 bases are TGCAGTGCTAGAGATCCGTCCACTAACACCGGGGAGCTGTTTTTT. Its protein is CSARDPSTNTGELFF.

This clonotype has at least ten counts. The chain has TRBV5-1 and TRBJ2-2, with no clear D. V lost 0 bases and J 2 bases, leaving 5 bases between the germline ends. The CDR3 consists of 14 residues. Germline V gene sequence: CDR1 SGHRS, CDR2 YFSETQ. The CDR3 is CASSLDGNTGELFF. CDR3 DNA sequence: TGCGCCAGCAGCTTGGACGGAAACACCGGGGAGCTGTTTTTT. Full variable domain (remainder filled in from reference TRBV5-1 and TRBJ2-2): KAGVTQTPRYLIKTRGQQVTLSCSPISGHRSVSWYQQTPGQGLQFLFEYFSETQRNKGNFPGRFSGRQFSNSRSEMNVSTLELGDSALYLCASSLDGNTGELFFGEGSRLTVL.

As regards this clonotype: A much larger clone lies a single base off, so this may be a read error. The V gene is TRBV15, the J gene TRBJ1-5; D uncertain. Germline CDR1 is LNHNV and CDR2 is YYDKDF (reference sequence). This CDR3 has 12 residues. In DNA, the CDR3 is TGTGCCACCAGCAGAGATCGTCAGCTCCAGCATTTT. It translates to CATSRDRQLQHF.

There are a few counts of this clonotype. This chain connects TRBV20-1 to TRBJ2-1; TRBD2 agrees at 10 bases. Germline-derived CDR1 and CDR2 are DFQATT and SNEGSKA (reference sequence). The length of the CDR3 is 13 residues. With V trimmed by 8 bases and J by 7 bases, 8 bases remained unmatched. The CDR3 nucleotides are TGCAGTTTCAAGCGGGAGGGAGGGAATGAGCAGTTCTTC. Protein sequence: CSFKREGGNEQFF.

This clonotype appeared a few times. The chain is built from TRBV12-3 or TRBV12-4 and TRBJ1-1; D possibly corresponds to TRBD1 (5 bases). This CDR3 has 14 amino acids. V gave up 3 bases and J gave up 7 bases, with 15 bases separating them. DNA of the CDR3: TGTGCCAGCAGTTTGGACAAGAAGGAAGGTGAAGCTTTCTTT. As protein: CASSLDKKEGEAFF.

The V gene is TRBV20-1, the J gene TRBJ2-5, with D perhaps matching TRBD2 (5 bases). Per the germline V gene, CDR1 is DFQATT and CDR2 is SNEGSKA (reference sequence). Trimming removed 6 bases from V and 1 base from J, with 15 bases in between. The CDR3 spans 14 residues. CDR3 sequence (DNA): TGCAGTGCCCCACGAGGGTTTGCCCAAGAGACCCAGTACTTC. Translated, it gives CSAPRGFAQETQYF.

This clonotype was detected many times. The CDR3 nucleotides read TGTGCCAGCAGTTTGCTAGCTAGCACAGATACGCAGTATTTT. This translates into CASSLLASTDTQYF. The genes are TRBV12-3 or TRBV12-4 and TRBJ2-3, with D perhaps TRBD2 (5 bases). The V and J ends lost 3 bases and 0 bases respectively, with 7 bases between them. CDR3 length: 14 residues.

This clonotype was found many times. This chain links TRBV12-3 or TRBV12-4 with TRBJ2-3; no clear D. The CDR3 is 12 amino acids. V lost 4 bases and J 7 bases, leaving 9 bases between the germline ends. Here the CDR3 reads CASSSPGYTQYF. The CDR3 region has the DNA TGTGCCAGCAGTTCCCCTGGCTATACGCAGTATTTT.

This clonotype was found many times. The chain combines TRBV12-3 or TRBV12-4 with TRBJ1-5; D unresolved. CDR3 length equals 14 residues. The V gene lost 3 bases and the J gene lost 7 bases, with 13 bases spanning the gap. CDR3 coding DNA: TGTGCCAGCAGTTTCTTTTCTGGGGAGCAGCCCCAGCATTTT. The encoded protein is CASSFFSGEQPQHF.

This clonotype has ten or more counts. The rearrangement joins TRBV5-5 to TRBJ1-1; D might be TRBD1 (5 bases). Trimming cost V 4 bases and J 3 bases, with 16 bases left between them. The CDR3 consists of 15 residues. Germline V CDR1 and CDR2: SGHKS, YYEKEE (reference sequence). The CDR3 bases are TGTGCCAGCAGCCCGGCCCCCATGGGGGACACTGAAGCTTTCTTT. This sequence encodes CASSPAPMGDTEAFF.

V usage is TRBV5-6 and J usage is TRBJ2-5; D call uncertain. V lost 4 bases and J lost 1, with 8 bases in between. This CDR3 region has 13 residues. Germline CDR1 reads SGHDT; CDR2 reads YYEEEE. The CDR3 is CASSPEIQETQYF. DNA of the CDR3: TGTGCCAGCAGCCCGGAAATCCAAGAGACCCAGTACTTC. Combining the CDR3 with reference TRBV5-6 and TRBJ2-5 gives the whole variable domain DAGVTQSPTHLIKTRGQQVTLRCSPKSGHDTVSWYQQALGQGPQFIFQYYEEEERQRGNFPDRFSGHQFPNYSSELNVNALLLGDSALYLCASSPEIQETQYFGPGTRLLVL.

This clonotype was counted between two and nine times. The J gene is TRBJ1-3, the V gene TRBV5-1; possible D gene TRBD1, 5 bases. This CDR3 is built from 15 residues. Germline V CDR1 and CDR2: SGHRS, YFSETQ. V lost 5 bases, J lost 4 bases, and 16 bases lay in between. The CDR3 region is CASRDGGLAGNTIYF. DNA for the CDR3: TGCGCCAGCAGGGACGGGGGATTAGCCGGAAACACCATATATTTT. Full variable domain (missing parts from reference TRBV5-1 and TRBJ1-3): KAGVTQTPRYLIKTRGQQVTLSCSPISGHRSVSWYQQTPGQGLQFLFEYFSETQRNKGNFPGRFSGRQFSNSRSEMNVSTLELGDSALYLCASRDGGLAGNTIYFGEGSWLTVV.

This clonotype was counted ten times or more. J is TRBJ1-6 and V is TRBV12-3 or TRBV12-4, with 7 bases fitting TRBD1. CDR3 length: 16 residues. V shed 6 bases, J shed 6 bases, and the junction held 11 bases outside the gene matches. Here the CDR3 DNA reads TGTGCCAGCAGCCTCAGGGGGATTTTGGGTAATTCACCCCTCCACTTT. Protein product: CASSLRGILGNSPLHF.

This clonotype was detected ten times or more. This chain joins TRBV20-1 and TRBJ2-2; no clear D gene. CDR3 length equals 13 residues. Germline CDR1 DFQATT, CDR2 SNEGSKA (reference sequence). V was cut by 3 bases and J by 2 bases, with 7 bases left in between. The CDR3 loop is CSASPGNTGELFF. CDR3 bases: TGCAGTGCTAGTCCCGGTAACACCGGGGAGCTGTTTTTT.